This TCR beta chain was captured in a study of memory B cells and T cells in multiple sclerosis. After stimulus-free culture, autoproliferating CFSE-dim and non-proliferating CFSE-high T cells were sequenced separately. Pooled replicate wells came from approximately 51 million CFSE-labeled PBMCs cultured approximately 7 days without stimulus. Assay used: immunoSEQ multiplex PCR; TCRdb lists only in-frame clones, some missing. The sample records 30,000 to 40,000 clones, about 84% being singletons. Notes on this clone: Its target is unknown.

The V gene's germline CDR1 is LNHDA and CDR2 SQIVND (reference sequence). The CDR3 runs 14 residues. V dropped 11 bases and J dropped 0; count of bases not matched to a gene: 9. This chain connects TRBV19 to TRBJ1-1, with 7 bases lining up with TRBD1. This clonotype originated in a human donor with multiple sclerosis. The sample comprised PBMCs from blood kept in culture. CDR3 in DNA: TGTGCCGATTACAGGGGTGACATGAACACTGAAGCTTTCTTT. Its protein is CADYRGDMNTEAFF.